Listed below are T cell receptor beta chains from one sample, sequenced in a study of blood T cell repertoires in COVID-19. Assay: immunoSEQ multiplex PCR; the TCRdb copy retains only in-frame clones and omits some. Counted here are a few hundred thousand clones, less than 90% occurring once; the ten biggest clones make up roughly 3%. Sequencing was done on a sample of PBMCs or T cells enriched from blood (not recorded which). The receptor source for this set is a woman aged 25 to 39 who had recovered from COVID-19. Each CDR3 is given with its conserved first and last residue. Fields, in order: V gene, clone size, CDR3 length, J gene, D gene, CDR3 protein, CDR3 DNA. A D gene is named only where the DNA matches it firmly. Part of the rows lack a size; the others show once, few, many or a class for expanded clones.

V gene: TRBV7-3
clone size: -
CDR3 length: 16
J gene: TRBJ2-1
D gene: -
CDR3 protein: CASSQGSASSYNEQFF
CDR3 DNA: TGTGCCAGCAGCCAAGGTAGCGCGAGCTCCTACAATGAGCAGTTCTTC

V gene: TRBV11-3
clone size: -
CDR3 length: 14
J gene: TRBJ2-3
D gene: -
CDR3 protein: CASSLFPGEDTQYF
CDR3 DNA: TGTGCCAGCAGCTTATTCCCGGGAGAAGATACGCAGTATTTT

V gene: TRBV6-5
clone size: -
CDR3 length: 14
J gene: TRBJ1-1
D gene: TRBD1
CDR3 protein: CASSYRTGITEAFF
CDR3 DNA: TGTGCCAGCAGTTATAGGACAGGGATCACTGAAGCTTTCTTT

V gene: TRBV25-1
clone size: few
CDR3 length: 14
J gene: TRBJ2-1
D gene: -
CDR3 protein: CASSNYMESNEQFF
CDR3 DNA: TGTGCCAGTTCTAATTATATGGAGTCCAATGAGCAGTTCTTC

V gene: TRBV29-1
clone size: -
CDR3 length: 14
J gene: TRBJ2-7
D gene: -
CDR3 protein: CSVEDGDTAYEQYF
CDR3 DNA: TGCAGCGTTGAAGATGGGGACACTGCCTACGAGCAGTACTTC

V gene: TRBV27
clone size: -
CDR3 length: 16
J gene: TRBJ1-2
D gene: TRBD1
CDR3 protein: CASSPNPRDRFYGYTF
CDR3 DNA: TGTGCCAGCAGTCCAAATCCCCGGGACAGGTTTTATGGCTACACCTTC

V gene: TRBV4-1
clone size: -
CDR3 length: 16
J gene: TRBJ1-6
D gene: TRBD1
CDR3 protein: CASSQGGRDRIQPLHF
CDR3 DNA: TGCGCCAGCAGCCAAGGAGGCCGGGACAGAATTCAACCCCTCCACTTT

V gene: TRBV7-9
clone size: -
CDR3 length: 12
J gene: TRBJ2-4
D gene: -
CDR3 protein: CASSSEAVFQYF
CDR3 DNA: TGTGCCAGCTCCTCCGAGGCGGTCTTTCAGTACTTC

V gene: TRBV19
clone size: -
CDR3 length: 15
J gene: TRBJ2-7
D gene: TRBD1
CDR3 protein: CASSIAPGTAYEQYF
CDR3 DNA: TGTGCCAGTAGTATAGCCCCAGGGACAGCCTACGAGCAGTACTTC

V gene: TRBV7-9
clone size: once
CDR3 length: 14
J gene: TRBJ2-2
D gene: TRBD1
CDR3 protein: CASKQQGASGELFF
CDR3 DNA: TGTGCCAGCAAACAACAGGGGGCTTCCGGGGAGCTGTTTTTT

V gene: TRBV5-8
clone size: -
CDR3 length: 17
J gene: TRBJ2-1
D gene: -
CDR3 protein: CASSLVGVRSSYNEQFF
CDR3 DNA: TGTGCCAGCAGCTTGGTTGGAGTAAGGAGCTCCTACAATGAGCAGTTCTTC

V gene: TRBV5-1
clone size: -
CDR3 length: 15
J gene: TRBJ2-5
D gene: -
CDR3 protein: CASSLEPGRGETQYF
CDR3 DNA: TGCGCCAGCAGCTTGGAGCCGGGGAGAGGAGAGACCCAGTACTTC

V gene: TRBV10-3
clone size: -
CDR3 length: 13
J gene: TRBJ2-1
D gene: -
CDR3 protein: CATGQSSYNEQFF
CDR3 DNA: TGTGCCACCGGACAGAGCTCCTACAATGAGCAGTTCTTC

V gene: TRBV27
clone size: once
CDR3 length: 16
J gene: TRBJ2-7
D gene: TRBD1
CDR3 protein: CASSPQKGTGEVEQYF
CDR3 DNA: TGTGCCAGCAGTCCTCAAAAAGGGACAGGGGAGGTCGAGCAGTACTTC

V gene: TRBV10-2
clone size: -
CDR3 length: 13
J gene: TRBJ1-2
D gene: -
CDR3 protein: CASSERGWAGYTF
CDR3 DNA: TGCGCCAGCAGTGAGCGGGGGTGGGCTGGCTACACCTTC

V gene: TRBV12-3/TRBV12-4
clone size: -
CDR3 length: 13
J gene: TRBJ1-2
D gene: TRBD1
CDR3 protein: CASSQQGEYGYTF
CDR3 DNA: TGTGCCAGCAGTCAACAGGGGGAGTATGGCTACACCTTC

V gene: TRBV5-1
clone size: -
CDR3 length: 15
J gene: TRBJ1-4
D gene: TRBD1
CDR3 protein: CASSVAGTGGEKLFF
CDR3 DNA: TGCGCCAGCAGCGTCGCCGGGACAGGGGGCGAAAAACTGTTTTTT

V gene: TRBV19
clone size: -
CDR3 length: 13
J gene: TRBJ2-1
D gene: -
CDR3 protein: CASRSGLRDEQFF
CDR3 DNA: TGTGCCAGTAGGTCGGGACTCCGGGATGAGCAGTTCTTC

V gene: TRBV27
clone size: -
CDR3 length: 14
J gene: TRBJ2-3
D gene: -
CDR3 protein: CASSFPHPGDTQYF
CDR3 DNA: TGTGCCAGCAGTTTTCCCCACCCCGGAGATACGCAGTATTTT

V gene: TRBV2
clone size: -
CDR3 length: 15
J gene: TRBJ2-2
D gene: TRBD2
CDR3 protein: CASSNYGGSIGELFF
CDR3 DNA: TGTGCCAGCAGTAACTATGGCGGGAGTATCGGGGAGCTGTTTTTT

V gene: TRBV27
clone size: -
CDR3 length: 16
J gene: TRBJ2-1
D gene: -
CDR3 protein: CASTSPAEGPYNEQFF
CDR3 DNA: TGTGCCAGCACCTCGCCAGCGGAGGGTCCCTACAATGAGCAGTTCTTC

V gene: TRBV29-1
clone size: -
CDR3 length: 12
J gene: TRBJ2-1
D gene: TRBD2
CDR3 protein: CSSTGTSNEQFF
CDR3 DNA: TGCAGCTCGACCGGGACTAGCAATGAGCAGTTCTTC

V gene: TRBV7-9
clone size: -
CDR3 length: 15
J gene: TRBJ1-5
D gene: -
CDR3 protein: CASSFGEVSNQPQHF
CDR3 DNA: TGTGCCAGCAGCTTCGGGGAGGTCAGCAATCAGCCCCAGCATTTT

V gene: TRBV6-2/TRBV6-3
clone size: -
CDR3 length: 16
J gene: TRBJ1-1
D gene: TRBD1
CDR3 protein: CASSSLGQGLNTEAFF
CDR3 DNA: TGTGCCAGCAGTTCCCTGGGACAGGGGCTGAACACTGAAGCTTTCTTT

V gene: TRBV4-2
clone size: few
CDR3 length: 16
J gene: TRBJ2-2
D gene: -
CDR3 protein: CASSPTGTLNTGELFF
CDR3 DNA: TGTGCCAGCAGTCCTACCGGGACACTGAACACCGGGGAGCTGTTTTTT

V gene: TRBV19
clone size: -
CDR3 length: 18
J gene: TRBJ2-7
D gene: -
CDR3 protein: CASSIVVRDVGRTYEQYF
CDR3 DNA: TGTGCCAGTAGTATAGTGGTGCGGGACGTGGGACGAACCTACGAGCAGTACTTC

V gene: TRBV24-1
clone size: -
CDR3 length: 16
J gene: TRBJ2-3
D gene: TRBD2
CDR3 protein: CATSGTSGSQSDTQYF
CDR3 DNA: TGTGCCACCAGTGGTACTAGCGGGAGTCAGTCAGATACGCAGTATTTT

V gene: TRBV5-1
clone size: -
CDR3 length: 15
J gene: TRBJ1-1
D gene: -
CDR3 protein: CASSLFSEGNTEAFF
CDR3 DNA: TGCGCCAGCAGCCTGTTCTCTGAGGGAAACACTGAAGCTTTCTTT

V gene: TRBV19
clone size: -
CDR3 length: 15
J gene: TRBJ1-2
D gene: TRBD1
CDR3 protein: CASSLDRAWVGGYTF
CDR3 DNA: TGTGCCAGTAGCTTAGACAGGGCTTGGGTTGGAGGCTACACCTTC

V gene: TRBV9
clone size: few
CDR3 length: 15
J gene: TRBJ1-1
D gene: -
CDR3 protein: CASSPPGQGGPEAFF
CDR3 DNA: TGTGCCAGCAGCCCCCCAGGGCAGGGAGGACCTGAAGCTTTCTTT

V gene: TRBV5-4
clone size: -
CDR3 length: 15
J gene: TRBJ2-3
D gene: TRBD2
CDR3 protein: CASSFTPGLASTQYF
CDR3 DNA: TGTGCCAGCAGCTTTACTCCGGGACTAGCGTCTACGCAGTATTTT

V gene: TRBV2
clone size: -
CDR3 length: 15
J gene: TRBJ2-7
D gene: TRBD1
CDR3 protein: CASSETGTGGAEQYF
CDR3 DNA: TGTGCCAGCAGTGAAACCGGGACAGGGGGGGCCGAGCAGTACTTC

V gene: TRBV28
clone size: -
CDR3 length: 14
J gene: TRBJ2-1
D gene: TRBD1
CDR3 protein: CASSPGTALGEQFF
CDR3 DNA: TGTGCCAGCAGCCCCGGGACAGCCTTGGGGGAGCAGTTCTTC

V gene: TRBV24-1
clone size: -
CDR3 length: 14
J gene: TRBJ2-1
D gene: -
CDR3 protein: CATSGGQLYNEQFF
CDR3 DNA: TGTGCCACCAGTGGGGGACAACTTTACAATGAGCAGTTCTTC

V gene: TRBV2
clone size: -
CDR3 length: 12
J gene: TRBJ2-3
D gene: -
CDR3 protein: CASGAATDTQYF
CDR3 DNA: TGTGCCAGCGGAGCAGCCACAGATACGCAGTATTTT

V gene: TRBV9
clone size: -
CDR3 length: 14
J gene: TRBJ2-7
D gene: -
CDR3 protein: CASSVSEGPYEQYF
CDR3 DNA: TGTGCCAGCAGCGTAAGCGAGGGTCCGTACGAGCAGTACTTC

V gene: TRBV11-2
clone size: -
CDR3 length: 14
J gene: TRBJ2-7
D gene: TRBD1
CDR3 protein: CASSTGQGVNEQYF
CDR3 DNA: TGTGCCAGCAGCACAGGACAGGGGGTAAACGAGCAGTACTTC

V gene: TRBV19
clone size: -
CDR3 length: 15
J gene: TRBJ2-2
D gene: TRBD1
CDR3 protein: CASSRDRRNTGELFF
CDR3 DNA: TGTGCCAGTAGCCGGGACAGACGAAACACCGGGGAGCTGTTTTTT

V gene: TRBV5-1
clone size: -
CDR3 length: 16
J gene: TRBJ2-2
D gene: -
CDR3 protein: CASSLERGRNTGELFF
CDR3 DNA: TGCGCCAGCAGCTTGGAAAGGGGCAGGAACACCGGGGAGCTGTTTTTT

V gene: TRBV5-1
clone size: -
CDR3 length: 14
J gene: TRBJ2-3
D gene: TRBD1
CDR3 protein: CASSSDRGSDTQYF
CDR3 DNA: TGCGCCAGCAGCTCCGACAGGGGGTCAGATACGCAGTATTTT

V gene: TRBV16
clone size: once
CDR3 length: 14
J gene: TRBJ2-7
D gene: -
CDR3 protein: CASSQSATDYEQYF
CDR3 DNA: TGTGCCAGCAGCCAATCGGCGACAGACTACGAGCAGTACTTC

V gene: TRBV3-1/TRBV3-2
clone size: -
CDR3 length: 13
J gene: TRBJ1-4
D gene: TRBD1
CDR3 protein: CASRGQGVEKLFF
CDR3 DNA: TGTGCCAGCAGGGGACAGGGGGTTGAAAAACTGTTTTTT

V gene: TRBV11-2
clone size: -
CDR3 length: 15
J gene: TRBJ2-7
D gene: TRBD2
CDR3 protein: CASSPGSGGAYEQYF
CDR3 DNA: TGTGCCAGCAGTCCTGGGAGCGGGGGGGCCTACGAGCAGTACTTC

V gene: TRBV12-3/TRBV12-4
clone size: -
CDR3 length: 13
J gene: TRBJ2-1
D gene: -
CDR3 protein: CASSGLVLNEQFF
CDR3 DNA: TGTGCCAGCAGCGGACTCGTACTCAATGAGCAGTTCTTC